This T cell receptor beta chain was sequenced in a study of blood T cell repertoires in COVID-19. Study summary: Sites in the United States, Italy and Spain provided acute and convalescent COVID-19 samples. T cells, B-cell-depleted T cells, or PBMCs provided the cDNA or gDNA that served as material.

Per germline, CDR1 MDHEN and CDR2 SYDVKM. This CDR3 region has 11 residues. V was clipped by 11 bases and J by 2 bases; unmatched bases: 3. Original processing methods: Estimated nucleated cell counts came from reference gene primer amplification. This table comes from immunoSEQ multiplex PCR, and its TCRdb copy is limited to in-frame clones, with some not included. That table furnishes V, J and clone size, whereas the DNA furnished D and trimming. The top ten clones hold over 1% of a sample with around 99,000 clones, around 90% of them seen once. The sequence derives from a woman aged 30 to 39 with acute or convalescent COVID-19. Sequenced: peripheral blood. This chain joins TRBV28 and TRBJ2-7; 7 bases map to TRBD2. The DNA of the CDR3 is TGTGCCGCACGGGGGGCCTACGAGCAGTACTTC. This codes for CAARGAYEQYF.